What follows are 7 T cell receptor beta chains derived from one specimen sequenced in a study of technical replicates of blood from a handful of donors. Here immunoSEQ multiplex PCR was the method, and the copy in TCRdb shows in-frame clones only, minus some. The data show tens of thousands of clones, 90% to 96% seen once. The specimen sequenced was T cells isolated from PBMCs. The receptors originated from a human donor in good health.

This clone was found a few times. As DNA, the CDR3 is TGTGCCAGCAGCCAAGGACTAGCGGATCTCAATGAGCAGTTCTTC. Its translation: CASSQGLADLNEQFF. The chain combines TRBV4-2 with TRBJ2-1; TRBD2 aligns across 9 bases. Trimming at V came to 1 base and at J to 6 bases, leaving 4 bases not matched to a gene. The CDR3 is made up of 15 amino acids. Germline V gene sequence: CDR1 LGHNA, CDR2 YNFKEQ.

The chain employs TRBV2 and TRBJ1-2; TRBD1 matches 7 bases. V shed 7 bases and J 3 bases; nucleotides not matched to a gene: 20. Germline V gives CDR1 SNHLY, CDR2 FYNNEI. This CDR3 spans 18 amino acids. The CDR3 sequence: CASNNPGTGTELYYGYTF. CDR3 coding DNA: TGTGCCAGCAACAACCCAGGGACCGGGACAGAACTTTACTATGGCTACACCTTC. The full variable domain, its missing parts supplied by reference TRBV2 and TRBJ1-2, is EPEVTQTPSHQVTQMGQEVILRCVPISNHLYFYWYRQILGQKVEFLVSFYNNEISEKSEIFDDQFSVERPDGSNFTLKIRSTKLEDSAMYFCASNNPGTGTELYYGYTFGSGTRLTVV.

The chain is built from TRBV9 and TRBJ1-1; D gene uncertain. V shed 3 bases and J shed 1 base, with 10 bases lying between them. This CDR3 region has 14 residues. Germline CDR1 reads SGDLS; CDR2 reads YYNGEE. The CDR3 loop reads CASSDWASNTEAFF. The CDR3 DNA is TGTGCCAGCAGCGATTGGGCATCGAACACTGAAGCTTTCTTT.

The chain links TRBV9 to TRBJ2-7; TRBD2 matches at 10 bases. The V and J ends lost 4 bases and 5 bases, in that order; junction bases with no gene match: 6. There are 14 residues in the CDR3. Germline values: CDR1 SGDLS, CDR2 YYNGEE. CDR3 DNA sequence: TGTGCCAGCAGCCTTCTAGCGGGAGCTGACGAGCAGTACTTC. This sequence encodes CASSLLAGADEQYF.

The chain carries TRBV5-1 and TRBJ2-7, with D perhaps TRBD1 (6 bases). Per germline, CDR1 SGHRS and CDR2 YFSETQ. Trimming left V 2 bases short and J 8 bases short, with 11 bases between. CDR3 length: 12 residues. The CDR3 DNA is TGCGCCAGCAGCTTCTCAGGGGACCAGCAGTACTTC. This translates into CASSFSGDQQYF.

CDR3: CSADTVNTEAFF. CDR3 nucleotides: TGCAGCGCCGATACAGTGAACACTGAAGCTTTCTTT. The V and J genes are TRBV29-1 and TRBJ1-1; the D is unclear. The ends were cut back, 7 bases at V and 0 bases at J, with 9 bases in the middle. There are 12 residues in the CDR3. CDR1 is SQVTM, CDR2 ANQGSEA, per germline.

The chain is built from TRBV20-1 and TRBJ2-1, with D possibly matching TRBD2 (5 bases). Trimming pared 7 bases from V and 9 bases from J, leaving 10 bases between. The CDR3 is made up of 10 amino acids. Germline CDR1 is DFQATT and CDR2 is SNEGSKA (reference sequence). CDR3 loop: CSVGDSEQFF. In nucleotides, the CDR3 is TGCAGTGTGGGAGATTCTGAGCAGTTCTTC.